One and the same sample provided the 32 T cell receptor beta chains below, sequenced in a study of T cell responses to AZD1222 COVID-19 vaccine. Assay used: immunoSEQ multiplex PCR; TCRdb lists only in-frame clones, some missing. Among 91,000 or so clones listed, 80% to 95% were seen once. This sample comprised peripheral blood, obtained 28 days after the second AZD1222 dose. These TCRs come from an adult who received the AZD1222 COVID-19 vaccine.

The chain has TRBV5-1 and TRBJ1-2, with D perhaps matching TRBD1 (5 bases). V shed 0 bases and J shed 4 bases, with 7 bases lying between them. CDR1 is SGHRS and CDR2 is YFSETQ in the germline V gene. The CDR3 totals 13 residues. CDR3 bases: TGCGCCAGCAGCTTGGAAAGGGGCTATGGCTACACCTTC. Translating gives CASSLERGYGYTF.

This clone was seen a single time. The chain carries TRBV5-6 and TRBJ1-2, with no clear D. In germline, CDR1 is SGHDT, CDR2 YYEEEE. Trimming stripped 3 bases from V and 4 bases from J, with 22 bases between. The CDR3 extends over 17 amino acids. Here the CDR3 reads CASSSRDWRGLSYGYTF. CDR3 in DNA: TGTGCCAGCAGCTCCAGAGATTGGAGAGGGCTGTCCTATGGCTACACCTTC.

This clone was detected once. The CDR3 coding sequence is TGTGCCAGCAGCCAAGATCGCGCAGGGCCCTCTGGAAACACCATATATTTT. It specifies CASSQDRAGPSGNTIYF. V is TRBV3-1 (or the pseudogene TRBV3-2) and J is TRBJ1-3; possible D gene TRBD1, 5 bases. The ends were cut back, 0 bases at V and 0 bases at J, with 12 bases in the middle. This CDR3 comprises 17 residues. Germline CDR1 is LGHDT and CDR2 is YNNKEL (reference sequence).

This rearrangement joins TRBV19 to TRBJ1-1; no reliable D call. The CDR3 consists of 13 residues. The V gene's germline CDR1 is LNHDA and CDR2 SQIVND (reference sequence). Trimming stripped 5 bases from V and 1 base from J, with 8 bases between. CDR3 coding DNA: TGTGCCAGTAGTTCTGTGGGGAACACTGAAGCTTTCTTT. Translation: CASSSVGNTEAFF.

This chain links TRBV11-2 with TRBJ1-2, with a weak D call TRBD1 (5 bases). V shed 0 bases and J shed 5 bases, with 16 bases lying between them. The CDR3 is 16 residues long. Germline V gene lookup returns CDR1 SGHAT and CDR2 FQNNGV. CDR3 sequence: CASSLDRRGAEYGYTF. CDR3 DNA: TGTGCCAGCAGCTTAGATCGGAGGGGCGCGGAGTATGGCTACACCTTC.

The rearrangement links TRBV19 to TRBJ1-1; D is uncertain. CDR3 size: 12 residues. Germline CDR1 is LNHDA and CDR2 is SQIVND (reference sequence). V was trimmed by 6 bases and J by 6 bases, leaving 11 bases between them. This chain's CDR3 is CASSSPGAEAFF. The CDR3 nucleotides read TGTGCCAGTAGCTCCCCCGGCGCTGAAGCTTTCTTT.

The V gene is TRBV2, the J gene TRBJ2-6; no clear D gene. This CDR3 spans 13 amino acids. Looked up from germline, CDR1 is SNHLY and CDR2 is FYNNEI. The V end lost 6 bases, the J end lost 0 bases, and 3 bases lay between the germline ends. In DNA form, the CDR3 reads TGTGCCAGCAGAAGCTCTGGGGCCAACGTCCTGACTTTC. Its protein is CASRSSGANVLTF.

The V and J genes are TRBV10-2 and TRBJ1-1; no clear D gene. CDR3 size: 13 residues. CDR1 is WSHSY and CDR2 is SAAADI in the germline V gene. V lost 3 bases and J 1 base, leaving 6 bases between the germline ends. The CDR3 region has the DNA TGCGCCAGCAGTGAACATACGAACACTGAAGCTTTCTTT. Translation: CASSEHTNTEAFF.

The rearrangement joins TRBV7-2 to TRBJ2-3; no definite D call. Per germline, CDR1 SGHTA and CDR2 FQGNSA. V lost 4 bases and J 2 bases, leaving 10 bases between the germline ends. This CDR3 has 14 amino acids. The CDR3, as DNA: TGTGCCAGCAGCTCGGGTCGAGCCACAGATACGCAGTATTTT. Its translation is CASSSGRATDTQYF.

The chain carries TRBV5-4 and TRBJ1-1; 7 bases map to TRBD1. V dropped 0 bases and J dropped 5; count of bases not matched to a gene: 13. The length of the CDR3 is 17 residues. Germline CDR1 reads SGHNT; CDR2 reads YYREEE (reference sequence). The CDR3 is CASSLGGGPLGGTEAFF. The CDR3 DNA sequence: TGTGCCAGCAGCTTGGGAGGGGGCCCGCTTGGGGGAACTGAAGCTTTCTTT.

Here the CDR3 reads CASSLGQISYEQYF. CDR3 sequence (DNA): TGCGCCAGCAGCTTGGGACAGATCTCCTACGAGCAGTACTTC. The V call is TRBV5-1, the J call TRBJ2-7; TRBD1 is a possible D gene (5 bases). The V end was cut by 0 bases, the J end by 0 bases, with 7 bases between. CDR1 SGHRS and CDR2 YFSETQ come from the germline V gene. The CDR3 contains 14 residues.

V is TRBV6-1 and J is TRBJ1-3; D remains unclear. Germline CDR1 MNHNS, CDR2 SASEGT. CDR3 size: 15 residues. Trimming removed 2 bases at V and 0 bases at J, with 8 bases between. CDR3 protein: CASSERRISGNTIYF. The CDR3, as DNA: TGTGCCAGCAGTGAACGCCGGATCTCTGGAAACACCATATATTTT.

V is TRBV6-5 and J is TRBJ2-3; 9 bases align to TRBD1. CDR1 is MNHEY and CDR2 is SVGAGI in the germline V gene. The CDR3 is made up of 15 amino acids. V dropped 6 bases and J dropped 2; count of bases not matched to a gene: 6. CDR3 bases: TGTGCCAGCAGACGACAGGGGGTCTACACAGATACGCAGTATTTT. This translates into CASRRQGVYTDTQYF.

CDR3 bases: TGTGCCAGCAGTGAAGGATCCATAGGGGGGATTAAGGAGACCCAGTACTTC. Translating gives CASSEGSIGGIKETQYF. V usage is TRBV25-1 and J usage is TRBJ2-5, with D perhaps given as TRBD1 or TRBD2 (6 bases each). Germline CDR1 is MGHDK and CDR2 is SYGVNS. The CDR3 has 17 amino acids. Trimming removed 2 bases from V and 5 bases from J, with 21 bases in between. Full variable domain (outside the CDR3, taken from reference TRBV25-1 and TRBJ2-5): EADIYQTPRYLVIGTGKKITLECSQTMGHDKMYWYQQDPGMELHLIHYSYGVNSTEKGDLSSESTVSRIRTEHFPLTLESARPSHTSQYLCASSEGSIGGIKETQYFGPGTRLLVL.

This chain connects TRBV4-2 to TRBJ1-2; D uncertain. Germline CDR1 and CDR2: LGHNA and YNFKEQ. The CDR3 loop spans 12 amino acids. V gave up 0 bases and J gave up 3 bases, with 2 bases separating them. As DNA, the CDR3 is TGTGCCAGCAGCCAAGAGCACTATGGCTACACCTTC. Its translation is CASSQEHYGYTF.

In nucleotides, the CDR3 is TGTGCCATCAGTGGAGGGGGCTCTGGAAACACCATATATTTT. Translation gives CAISGGGSGNTIYF. The chain carries TRBV10-3 and TRBJ1-3; D may be TRBD1 (6 bases). CDR1 is ENHRY and CDR2 is SYGVKD in the germline V gene. This CDR3 has 14 residues. Trimming pared 4 bases from V and 0 bases from J, leaving 7 bases between.

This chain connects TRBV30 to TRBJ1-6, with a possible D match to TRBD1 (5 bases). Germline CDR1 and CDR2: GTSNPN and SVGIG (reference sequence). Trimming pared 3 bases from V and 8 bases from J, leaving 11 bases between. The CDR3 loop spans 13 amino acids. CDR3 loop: CAWSTGRYSPLHF. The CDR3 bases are TGTGCCTGGAGCACGGGACGTTATTCACCCCTCCACTTT.

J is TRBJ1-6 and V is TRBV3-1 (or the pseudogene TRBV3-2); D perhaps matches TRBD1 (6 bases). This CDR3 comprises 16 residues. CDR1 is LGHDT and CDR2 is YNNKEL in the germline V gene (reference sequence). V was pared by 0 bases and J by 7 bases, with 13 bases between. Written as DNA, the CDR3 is TGTGCCAGCAGCCAAGAATTACAGGGACGAAATTCACCCCTCCACTTT. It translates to CASSQELQGRNSPLHF.

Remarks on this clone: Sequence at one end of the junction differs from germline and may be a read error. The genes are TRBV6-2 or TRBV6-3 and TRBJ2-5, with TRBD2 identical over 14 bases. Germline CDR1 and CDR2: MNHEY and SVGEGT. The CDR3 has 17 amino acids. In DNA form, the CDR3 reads TGTGCCAGCAGTTCCGGACTAGCGGGGGGCGACCAGGAGACCCAGTACTTC. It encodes CASSSGLAGGDQETQYF.

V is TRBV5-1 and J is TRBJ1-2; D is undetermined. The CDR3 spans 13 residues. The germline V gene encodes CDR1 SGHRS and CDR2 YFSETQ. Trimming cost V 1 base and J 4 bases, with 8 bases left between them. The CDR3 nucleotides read TGCGCCAGCAGCTTGAATGAGGGCTATGGCTACACCTTC. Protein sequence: CASSLNEGYGYTF.

The CDR3, as DNA: TGTGCCAGCAGCCTCCGGGACCCTCCCGTAGATACGCAGTATTTT. Its protein product is CASSLRDPPVDTQYF. V gene TRBV7-8 combines with J gene TRBJ2-3; D possibly matches TRBD1 or TRBD2 (5 bases each). Trimming removed 5 bases at V and 5 bases at J, with 17 bases between. This CDR3 has 15 amino acids. Germline V gene lookup returns CDR1 SGHVS and CDR2 FQNEAQ.

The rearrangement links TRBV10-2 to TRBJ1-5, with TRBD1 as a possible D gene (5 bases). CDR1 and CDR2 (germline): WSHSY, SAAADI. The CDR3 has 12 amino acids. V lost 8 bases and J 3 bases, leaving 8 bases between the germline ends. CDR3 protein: CASQDTNQPQHF. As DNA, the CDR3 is TGCGCCAGCCAGGACACCAATCAGCCCCAGCATTTT.

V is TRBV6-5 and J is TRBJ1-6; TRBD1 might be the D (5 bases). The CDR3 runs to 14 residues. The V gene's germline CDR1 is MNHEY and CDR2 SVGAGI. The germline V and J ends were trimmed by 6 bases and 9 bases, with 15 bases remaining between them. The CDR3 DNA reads TGTGCCAGCAGCTTTGACAGCCGGCCTTCACCCCTCCACTTT. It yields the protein CASSFDSRPSPLHF.

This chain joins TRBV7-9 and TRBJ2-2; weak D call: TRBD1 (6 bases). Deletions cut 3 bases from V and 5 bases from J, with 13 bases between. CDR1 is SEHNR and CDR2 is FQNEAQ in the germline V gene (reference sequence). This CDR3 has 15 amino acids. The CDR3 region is CASSFDRRLTGELFF. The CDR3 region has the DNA TGTGCCAGCAGCTTCGACAGGCGGTTGACCGGGGAGCTGTTTTTT.

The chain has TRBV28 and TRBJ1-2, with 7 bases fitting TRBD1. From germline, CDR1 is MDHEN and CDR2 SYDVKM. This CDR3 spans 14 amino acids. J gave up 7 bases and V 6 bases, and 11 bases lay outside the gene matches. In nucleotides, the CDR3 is TGTGCCAGCAGGGTAACCAGGGGGAGGGTTGGCTACACCTTC. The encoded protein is CASRVTRGRVGYTF.

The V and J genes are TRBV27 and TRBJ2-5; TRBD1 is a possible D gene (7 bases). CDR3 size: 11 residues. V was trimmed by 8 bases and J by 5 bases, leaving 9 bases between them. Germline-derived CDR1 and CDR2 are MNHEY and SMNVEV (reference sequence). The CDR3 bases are TGTGCCAGCTCAGGGGGGGAGACCCAGTACTTC. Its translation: CASSGGETQYF.

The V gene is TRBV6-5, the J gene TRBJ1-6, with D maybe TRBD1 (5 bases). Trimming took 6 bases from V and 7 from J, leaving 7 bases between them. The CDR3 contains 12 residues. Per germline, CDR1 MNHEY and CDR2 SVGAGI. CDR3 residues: CASRDNNSPLHF. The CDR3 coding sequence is TGTGCCAGCAGGGACAACAATTCACCCCTCCACTTT.

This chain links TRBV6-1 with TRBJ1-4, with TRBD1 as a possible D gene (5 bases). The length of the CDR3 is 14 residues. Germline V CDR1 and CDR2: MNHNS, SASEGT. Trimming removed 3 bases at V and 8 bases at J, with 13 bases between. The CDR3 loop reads CASSDRDRSEKLFF. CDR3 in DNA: TGTGCCAGCAGTGACAGGGATCGGAGCGAAAAACTGTTTTTT.

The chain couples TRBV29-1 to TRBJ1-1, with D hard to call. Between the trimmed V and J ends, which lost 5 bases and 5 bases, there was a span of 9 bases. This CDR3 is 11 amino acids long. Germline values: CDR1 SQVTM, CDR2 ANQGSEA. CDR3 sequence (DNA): TGCAGCGTTTTCCCCGGAACTGAAGCTTTCTTT. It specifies CSVFPGTEAFF.

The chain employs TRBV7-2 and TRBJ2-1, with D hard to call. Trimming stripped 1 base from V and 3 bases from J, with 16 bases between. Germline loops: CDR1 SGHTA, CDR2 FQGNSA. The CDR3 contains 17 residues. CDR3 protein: CASSLETTDAIYNEQFF. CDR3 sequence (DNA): TGTGCCAGCAGCTTAGAAACGACGGACGCCATCTACAATGAGCAGTTCTTC.

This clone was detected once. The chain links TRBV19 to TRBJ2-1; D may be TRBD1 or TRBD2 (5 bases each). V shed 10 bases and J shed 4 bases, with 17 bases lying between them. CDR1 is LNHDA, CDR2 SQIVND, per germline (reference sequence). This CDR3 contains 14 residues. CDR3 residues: CATSLRGRYNEQFF. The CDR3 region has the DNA TGTGCCACTTCCCTCCGGGGACGTTACAATGAGCAGTTCTTC.

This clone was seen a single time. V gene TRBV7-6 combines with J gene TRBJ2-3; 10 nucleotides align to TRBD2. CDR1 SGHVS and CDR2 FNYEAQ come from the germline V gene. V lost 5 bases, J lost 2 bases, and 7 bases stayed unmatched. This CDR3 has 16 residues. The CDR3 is CASSLLAGVLTDTQYF. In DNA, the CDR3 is TGTGCCAGCAGCCTCCTAGCGGGGGTCCTCACAGATACGCAGTATTTT.